This is a list of T cell receptor beta chains from one sample in a study of T cell responses to AZD1222 COVID-19 vaccine. Assay used: immunoSEQ multiplex PCR; TCRdb lists only in-frame clones, some missing. This sample carries roughly 150,000 clones, around 88% of them seen once, and the ten largest clones take approximately 3.6%. The material sequenced was peripheral blood, taken on day 0 of MenACWY control vaccination. The receptor set was obtained from an adult in good health. The CDR3 runs from the conserved cysteine through the conserved F or W. D genes are given only for firm matches. Rows give clone size only sometimes, using once, few, many, or a class for an expanded clone.

D gene,clone size,V gene,J gene,CDR3 protein,CDR3 DNA
TRBD1,once,TRBV5-4,TRBJ2-3,CASSWDRGDTQYF,TGTGCCAGCAGTTGGGACAGGGGAGATACGCAGTATTTT
NA,NA,TRBV6-2/TRBV6-3,TRBJ1-2,CASSPNTRDPRDYGYTF,TGTGCCAGCAGCCCAAACACGAGGGACCCCAGGGACTATGGCTACACCTTC
TRBD1,NA,TRBV4-3,TRBJ1-2,CASSPRQGHPYGYTF,TGCGCCAGCAGCCCCCGACAGGGCCACCCATATGGCTACACCTTC
NA,NA,TRBV6-5,TRBJ1-5,CASSYGYNQPQHF,TGTGCCAGCAGTTACGGATACAATCAGCCCCAGCATTTT
TRBD1,once,TRBV6-1,TRBJ1-4,CASSASRQGDNEKLFF,TGTGCCAGCAGTGCCTCCAGACAGGGGGATAATGAAAAACTGTTTTTT
TRBD1,NA,TRBV5-6,TRBJ2-1,CASRDPGQSYNEQFF,TGTGCCAGCAGGGACCCGGGACAGTCCTACAATGAGCAGTTCTTC
NA,NA,TRBV19,TRBJ2-2,CASSMGGRDTGELFF,TGTGCCAGTAGTATGGGTGGGAGAGACACCGGGGAGCTGTTTTTT
NA,NA,TRBV27,TRBJ2-7,CASSWGPLGEQYF,TGTGCCAGCAGTTGGGGTCCTCTGGGGGAGCAGTACTTC
NA,few,TRBV4-3,TRBJ1-2,CASSQETVAKGPHGYTF,TGCGCCAGCAGCCAAGAAACGGTGGCGAAGGGTCCCCATGGCTACACCTTC
TRBD1,NA,TRBV19,TRBJ1-4,CASSSGQGGLREKLFF,TGTGCCAGTAGTTCGGGACAGGGAGGTCTAAGGGAAAAACTGTTTTTT
TRBD1,few,TRBV5-4,TRBJ2-3,CASSSGQGTDTQYF,TGTGCCAGCAGCTCCGGACAGGGCACAGATACGCAGTATTTT
TRBD1,NA,TRBV6-2/TRBV6-3,TRBJ2-7,CASSARQGWYEQYF,TGTGCCAGCAGTGCGCGACAGGGTTGGTACGAGCAGTACTTC
NA,NA,TRBV4-1,TRBJ1-4,CASSQWRGEKLFF,TGCGCCAGCAGCCAATGGAGGGGGGAAAAACTGTTTTTT
NA,NA,TRBV18,TRBJ2-7,CASSPTVTYEQYF,TGTGCCAGCTCCCCGACTGTCACCTACGAGCAGTACTTC
NA,NA,TRBV7-9,TRBJ2-7,CASSAALLAGQYF,TGTGCCAGCAGCGCTGCTCTCCTGGCGGGGCAGTACTTC
NA,few,TRBV2,TRBJ2-7,CASSSDYEQYF,TGTGCCAGCAGTTCTGACTACGAGCAGTACTTC
NA,once,TRBV4-2,TRBJ1-1,CASSQDPRGESTEAFF,TGTGCCAGCAGCCAAGACCCTCGCGGGGAATCCACTGAAGCTTTCTTT
NA,NA,TRBV6-2/TRBV6-3,TRBJ2-1,CASSTGQLRNEQFF,TGTGCCAGCAGTACCGGACAGTTGAGGAATGAGCAGTTCTTC
TRBD1,once,TRBV3-1/TRBV3-2,TRBJ1-1,CASSQGDSEAFF,TGTGCCAGCAGCCAAGGGGACAGTGAAGCTTTCTTT
NA,NA,TRBV7-2,TRBJ1-1,CASSLRTETEAFF,TGTGCCAGCAGCTTACGCACAGAAACTGAAGCTTTCTTT
NA,NA,TRBV9,TRBJ2-1,CASSVGGEQFF,TGTGCCAGCAGCGTAGGGGGTGAGCAGTTCTTC
NA,NA,TRBV7-8,TRBJ2-3,CASSPTQGVQYF,TGTGCCAGCAGCCCGACTCAGGGTGTGCAGTATTTT
NA,once,TRBV5-1,TRBJ2-1,CASRQNDNEQFF,TGCGCCAGTAGACAGAATGACAATGAGCAGTTCTTC
NA,NA,TRBV9,TRBJ2-7,CASSVDGRGSYEQYF,TGTGCCAGCAGCGTAGATGGGCGGGGCTCCTACGAGCAGTACTTC
NA,few,TRBV28,TRBJ2-7,CASSLGIGVYEQYF,TGTGCCAGCAGTTTAGGGATTGGGGTCTACGAGCAGTACTTC
NA,NA,TRBV18,TRBJ2-1,CASSPREGDRSEQFF,TGTGCCAGCTCACCACGCGAGGGAGATCGGAGTGAGCAGTTCTTC
NA,NA,TRBV6-2/TRBV6-3,TRBJ1-1,CASSYSTGTFNTEAFF,TGTGCCAGCAGTTACTCGACGGGGACCTTCAACACTGAAGCTTTCTTT
TRBD1,NA,TRBV12-3/TRBV12-4,TRBJ2-7,CASRPRGLGEQYF,TGTGCCAGCAGGCCCAGGGGGCTCGGGGAGCAGTACTTC
TRBD1,NA,TRBV28,TRBJ1-1,CASSTQTGGETEAFF,TGTGCCAGCAGTACGCAGACAGGGGGCGAAACTGAAGCTTTCTTT
TRBD2,NA,TRBV4-3,TRBJ2-1,CASSQDAPILTSGVYNEQFF,TGCGCCAGCAGCCAAGATGCCCCCATATTGACTAGCGGAGTATACAATGAGCAGTTCTTC
TRBD1,NA,TRBV7-3,TRBJ2-5,CASSSHGTGGKETQYF,TGTGCCAGCAGCTCACACGGGACAGGGGGAAAGGAGACCCAGTACTTC
TRBD2,NA,TRBV11-3,TRBJ2-2,CASSLPWGSGSTKNTGELFF,TGTGCCAGCAGCTTACCCTGGGGTAGCGGGAGCACTAAGAACACCGGGGAGCTGTTTTTT
NA,NA,TRBV3-1/TRBV3-2,TRBJ1-5,CASSKGPDQPQHF,TGTGCCAGCAGCAAGGGGCCCGATCAGCCCCAGCATTTT
NA,NA,TRBV5-1,TRBJ2-7,CASSLTGTNNEQYF,TGCGCCAGCAGCTTGACAGGGACGAACAACGAGCAGTACTTC
NA,NA,TRBV5-1,TRBJ1-5,CASSQEAGNQPQHF,TGCGCCAGCAGCCAGGAGGCTGGCAATCAGCCCCAGCATTTT
NA,NA,TRBV4-3,TRBJ2-2,CASSQGFRGEGYSTGELFF,TGCGCCAGCAGCCAAGGGTTTAGGGGAGAGGGTTATAGCACCGGGGAGCTGTTTTTT
TRBD2,NA,TRBV11-2,TRBJ2-1,CASSGGLAHNEQFF,TGTGCCAGCAGCGGGGGACTAGCCCACAATGAGCAGTTCTTC
NA,NA,TRBV6-6,TRBJ2-3,CASSPPRDTQYF,TGTGCCAGCAGCCCACCACGGGATACGCAGTATTTT
TRBD1,NA,TRBV4-1,TRBJ1-2,CASSPRTGAINYGYTF,TGCGCCAGCAGCCCTAGGACAGGGGCGATTAACTATGGCTACACCTTC
NA,once,TRBV14,TRBJ2-3,CASSQETGGLGDTQYF,TGTGCCAGCAGCCAAGAGACGGGGGGCCTAGGAGATACGCAGTATTTT
NA,once,TRBV11-3,TRBJ1-2,CASSLDPGLYGYTF,TGTGCCAGCAGCTTAGATCCTGGACTCTATGGCTACACCTTC
NA,NA,TRBV21-1,TRBJ2-6,CASSKAVTSGANVLTF,TGTGCCAGCAGCAAAGCGGTGACTTCTGGGGCCAACGTCCTGACTTTC
NA,NA,TRBV4-2,TRBJ1-4,CASSQEGSSNLATNEKLFF,TGTGCCAGCAGCCAAGAGGGCTCTTCTAACCTTGCAACTAATGAAAAACTGTTTTTT
NA,NA,TRBV11-1,TRBJ2-5,CASSTRRASGETQYF,TGTGCCAGCAGCACCCGCCGTGCCTCGGGAGAGACCCAGTACTTC
NA,NA,TRBV9,TRBJ1-1,CASSARGWDTEAFF,TGTGCCAGCAGCGCCCGTGGGTGGGACACTGAAGCTTTCTTT
NA,NA,TRBV2,TRBJ1-2,CAASIGPRYGYTF,TGTGCCGCCAGCATTGGTCCCAGATATGGCTACACCTTC
NA,NA,TRBV6-1,TRBJ2-7,CASSERSGKYEQYF,TGTGCCAGCAGTGAGCGTAGCGGAAAATACGAGCAGTACTTC
NA,NA,TRBV6-2/TRBV6-3,TRBJ1-2,CASSYHSAVYGYTF,TGTGCCAGCAGTTACCATTCCGCCGTCTATGGCTACACCTTC
TRBD2,once,TRBV27,TRBJ2-7,CASSRLAGISYEQYF,TGTGCCAGCAGTCGACTAGCGGGGATCTCCTACGAGCAGTACTTC
TRBD1,NA,TRBV30,TRBJ2-3,CAWSGQGYLTDTQYF,TGTGCCTGGAGTGGACAGGGGTACCTCACAGATACGCAGTATTTT
TRBD2,NA,TRBV9,TRBJ2-7,CASSVQISGGADEQYF,TGTGCCAGCAGCGTGCAGATTAGCGGGGGGGCTGATGAGCAGTACTTC
NA,NA,TRBV7-2,TRBJ1-5,CASSYGTGFGNQPQHF,TGTGCCAGCAGCTATGGTACAGGGTTTGGCAATCAGCCCCAGCATTTT
TRBD2,NA,TRBV28,TRBJ2-5,CASSPELGGETQYF,TGTGCCAGCAGTCCGGAACTGGGGGGGGAGACCCAGTACTTC
NA,NA,TRBV4-1,TRBJ1-5,CASSPLGRGAGQPQHF,TGCGCCAGCAGCCCCCTTGGGAGGGGAGCGGGGCAGCCCCAGCATTTT
NA,NA,TRBV12-3/TRBV12-4,TRBJ1-3,CASGGYSGNTIYF,TGTGCCAGCGGTGGTTACTCTGGAAACACCATATATTTT
NA,NA,TRBV5-1,TRBJ2-3,CASSIIPSTDTQYF,TGCGCCAGCAGCATTATTCCTAGCACAGATACGCAGTATTTT